The 3 T cell receptor beta chains reported below all come from one sample, sequenced in a study of T cell repertoires in cytomegalovirus infection. TCRdb analysed the reads with MiXCR anew, one entry per CDR3 protein. The data hold under 200,000 distinct CDR3 sequences, with nearly 9.5% observed a single time. The sequenced material came from PBMCs. These TCRs come from a human donor in good health (CMV status not recorded). Some clones in this sample may be carry-over from other donors' samples.

This clonotype was counted between two and nine times. The chain employs TRBV20-1 and TRBJ1-3; D gene ambiguous. The V end lost 0 bases, the J end lost 0 bases, and 12 bases lay between the germline ends. CDR1 DFQATT and CDR2 SNEGSKA come from the germline V gene (reference sequence). The CDR3 covers 16 residues. Here the CDR3 reads CSARDRTPTSGNTIYF. The CDR3 DNA is TGCAGTGCTAGAGATAGGACCCCGACCTCTGGAAACACCATATATTTT.

The rearrangement joins TRBV12-5 to TRBJ1-2, with no clear D. This CDR3 is built from 13 residues. V was trimmed by 6 bases and J by 4 bases, leaving 12 bases between them. Germline V gene sequence: CDR1 LGHNT, CDR2 FRNRAP. CDR3 DNA: TGTGCTAGTGGCCAGAGCACAGTCTATGGCTACACCTTC. It codes for CASGQSTVYGYTF.

CDR3 protein: CASSLGQGDTGELFF. In DNA, the CDR3 is TGTGCCAGCAGCTTGGGACAGGGGGACACCGGGGAGCTGTTTTTT. The rearrangement links TRBV7-6 to TRBJ2-2; 11 bases map to TRBD1. This CDR3 is built from 15 residues. V trimming: 3 bases; J trimming: 3 bases; junction bases outside the gene matches: 0. In germline, CDR1 is SGHVS, CDR2 FNYEAQ.